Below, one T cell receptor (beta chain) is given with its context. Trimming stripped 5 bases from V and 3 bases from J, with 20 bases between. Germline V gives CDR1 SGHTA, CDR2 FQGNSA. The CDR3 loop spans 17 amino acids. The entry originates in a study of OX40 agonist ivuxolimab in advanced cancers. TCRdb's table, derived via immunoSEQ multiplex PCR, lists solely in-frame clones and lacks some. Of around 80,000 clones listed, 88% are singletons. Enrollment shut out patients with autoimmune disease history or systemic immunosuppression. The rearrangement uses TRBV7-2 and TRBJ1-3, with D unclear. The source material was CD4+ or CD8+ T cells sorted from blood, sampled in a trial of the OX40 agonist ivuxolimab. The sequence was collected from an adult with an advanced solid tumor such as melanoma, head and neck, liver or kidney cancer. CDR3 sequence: CASSPGLQANFGNTIYF. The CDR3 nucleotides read TGTGCCAGCAGCCCGGGCCTTCAGGCGAACTTTGGAAACACCATATATTTT.